This TCR beta chain emerged from a study of blood T cell repertoires in COVID-19. Overall study: Whether acute or convalescent, the COVID-19 samples came from the United States, Italy and Spain.

Germline V gene sequence: CDR1 MNHEY, CDR2 SVGAGI. This CDR3 contains 13 residues. J was trimmed by 8 bases and V by 6 bases; bases with no gene match: 4. Measured with immunoSEQ multiplex PCR; TCRdb has only the in-frame clones, and not every one. The table has 300,000 to 350,000 clones, roughly 87% seen once. This TCR was sampled from a woman in her thirties who had recovered from COVID-19. The chain couples TRBV6-5 to TRBJ1-6, with 7 nucleotides matching TRBD1. The sample consisted of PBMCs or T cells enriched from blood (not recorded which). DNA of the CDR3: TGTGCCAGCAGCCGACAGGGTTATTCACCCCTCCACTTT. Protein sequence: CASSRQGYSPLHF.